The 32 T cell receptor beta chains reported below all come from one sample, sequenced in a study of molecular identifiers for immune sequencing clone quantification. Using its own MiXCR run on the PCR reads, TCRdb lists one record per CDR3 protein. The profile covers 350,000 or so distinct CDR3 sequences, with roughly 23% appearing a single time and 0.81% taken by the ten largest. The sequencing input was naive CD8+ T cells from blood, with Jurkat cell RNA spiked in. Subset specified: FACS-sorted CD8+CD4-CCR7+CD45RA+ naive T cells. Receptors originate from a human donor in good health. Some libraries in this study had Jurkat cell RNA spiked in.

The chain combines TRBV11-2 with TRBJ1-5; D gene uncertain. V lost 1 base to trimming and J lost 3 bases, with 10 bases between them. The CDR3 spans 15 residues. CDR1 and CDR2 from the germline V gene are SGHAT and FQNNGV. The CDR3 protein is CASSLGAVSNQPQHF. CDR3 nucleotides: TGTGCCAGCAGCTTAGGAGCGGTTTCCAATCAGCCCCAGCATTTT.

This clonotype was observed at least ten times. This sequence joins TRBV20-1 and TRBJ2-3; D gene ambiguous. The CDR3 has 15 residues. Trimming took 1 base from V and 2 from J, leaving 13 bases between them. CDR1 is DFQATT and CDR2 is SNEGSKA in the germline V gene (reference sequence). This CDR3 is CSARGAGSSTDTQYF. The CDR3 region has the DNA TGCAGTGCTAGAGGGGCCGGTAGCTCCACAGATACGCAGTATTTT.

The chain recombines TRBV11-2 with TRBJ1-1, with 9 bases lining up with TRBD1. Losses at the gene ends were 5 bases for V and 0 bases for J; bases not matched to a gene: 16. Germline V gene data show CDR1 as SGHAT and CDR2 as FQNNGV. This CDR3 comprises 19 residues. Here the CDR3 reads CASSAALGTGRNMNTEAFF. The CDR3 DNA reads TGTGCCAGCAGCGCCGCGCTCGGGACAGGGAGGAATATGAACACTGAAGCTTTCTTT.

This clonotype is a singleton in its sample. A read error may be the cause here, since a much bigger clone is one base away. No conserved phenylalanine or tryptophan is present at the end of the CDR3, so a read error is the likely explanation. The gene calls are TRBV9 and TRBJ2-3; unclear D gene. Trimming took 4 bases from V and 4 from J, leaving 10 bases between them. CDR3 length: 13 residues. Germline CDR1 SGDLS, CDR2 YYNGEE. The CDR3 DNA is TGTGCCAGCAGCCCACCCCGCCCAGATACGCAGTATCTT. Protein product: CASSPPRPDTQYL.

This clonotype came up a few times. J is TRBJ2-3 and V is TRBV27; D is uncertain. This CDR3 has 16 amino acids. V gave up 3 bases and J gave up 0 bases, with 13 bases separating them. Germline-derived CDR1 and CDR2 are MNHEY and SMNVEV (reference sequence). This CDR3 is CASSFYLAASTDTQYF. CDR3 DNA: TGTGCCAGCAGTTTTTACCTGGCAGCCAGCACAGATACGCAGTATTTT.

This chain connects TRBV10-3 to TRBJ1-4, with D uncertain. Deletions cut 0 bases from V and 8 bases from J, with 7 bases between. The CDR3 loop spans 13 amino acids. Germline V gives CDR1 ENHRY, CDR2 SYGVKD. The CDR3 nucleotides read TGTGCCATCAGTGAGTCGAATGGAGAAAAACTGTTTTTT. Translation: CAISESNGEKLFF.

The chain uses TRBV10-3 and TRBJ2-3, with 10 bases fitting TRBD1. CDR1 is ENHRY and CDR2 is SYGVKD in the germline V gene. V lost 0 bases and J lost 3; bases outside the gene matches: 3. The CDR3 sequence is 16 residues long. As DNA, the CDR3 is TGTGCCATCAGTGAGTCGAAGGGACAGGGGACAGATACGCAGTATTTT. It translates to CAISESKGQGTDTQYF.

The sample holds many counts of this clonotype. CDR3 in amino acids: CASSSLAGRDDQPQHF. The CDR3 nucleotides are TGTGCCAGCAGCTCTTTGGCCGGACGGGACGATCAGCCCCAGCATTTT. The V and J genes are TRBV12-3 or TRBV12-4 and TRBJ1-5; tentatively, D is TRBD1 (5 bases). Trimming took off 6 bases at V and 5 bases at J, with 20 bases between the two ends. CDR3 length equals 16 residues.

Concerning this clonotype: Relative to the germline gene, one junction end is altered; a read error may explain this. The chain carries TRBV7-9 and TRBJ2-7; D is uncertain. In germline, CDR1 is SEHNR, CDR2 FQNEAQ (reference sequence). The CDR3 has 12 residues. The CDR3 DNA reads TGTACCAGCAGCTCCGGGTCGGTCGAGCAGTACTTC. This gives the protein CTSSSGSVEQYF.

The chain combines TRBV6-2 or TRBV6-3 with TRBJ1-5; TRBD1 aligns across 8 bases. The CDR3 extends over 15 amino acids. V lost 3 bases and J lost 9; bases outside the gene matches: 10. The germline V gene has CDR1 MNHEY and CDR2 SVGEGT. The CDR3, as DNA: TGTGCCAGCAGTTATGACGGGACAGGCTCCTCGCCCCAGCATTTT. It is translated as CASSYDGTGSSPQHF.

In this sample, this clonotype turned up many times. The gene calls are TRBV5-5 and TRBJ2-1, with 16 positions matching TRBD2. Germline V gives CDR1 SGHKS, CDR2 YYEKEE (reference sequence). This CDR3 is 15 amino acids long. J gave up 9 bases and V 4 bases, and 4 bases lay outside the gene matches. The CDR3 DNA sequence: TGTGCCAGCAGCCTGGGACTAGCGGGAGGGCCTGAGCAGTTCTTC. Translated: CASSLGLAGGPEQFF.

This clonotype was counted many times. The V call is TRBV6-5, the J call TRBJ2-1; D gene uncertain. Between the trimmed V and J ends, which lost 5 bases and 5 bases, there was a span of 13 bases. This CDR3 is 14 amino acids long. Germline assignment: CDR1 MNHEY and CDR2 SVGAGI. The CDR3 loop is CASSASSWDNEQFF. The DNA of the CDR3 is TGTGCCAGCAGTGCATCCAGTTGGGACAATGAGCAGTTCTTC.

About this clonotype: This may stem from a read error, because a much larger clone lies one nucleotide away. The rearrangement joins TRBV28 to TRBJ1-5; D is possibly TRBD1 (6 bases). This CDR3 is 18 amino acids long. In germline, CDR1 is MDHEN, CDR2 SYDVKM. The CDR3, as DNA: TGTGCCGGCAGTTTGGGGGCATCACGGGTTTCTCGCAATCAGCCCCAGCATTTT. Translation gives CAGSLGASRVSRNQPQHF.

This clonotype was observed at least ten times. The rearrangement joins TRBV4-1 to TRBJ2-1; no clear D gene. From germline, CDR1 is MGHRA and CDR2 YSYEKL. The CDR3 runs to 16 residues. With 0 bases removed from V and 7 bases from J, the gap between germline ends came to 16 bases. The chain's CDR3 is CASSQDSALQGNEQFF. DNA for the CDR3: TGCGCCAGCAGCCAAGATTCAGCATTGCAAGGGAATGAGCAGTTCTTC.

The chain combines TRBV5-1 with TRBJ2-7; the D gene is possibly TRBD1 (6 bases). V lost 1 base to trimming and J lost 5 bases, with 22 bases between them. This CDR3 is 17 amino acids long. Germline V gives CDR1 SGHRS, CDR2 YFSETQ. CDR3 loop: CASSLQVFRDILHEQYF. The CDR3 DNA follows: TGCGCCAGCAGCTTGCAAGTGTTCCGGGACATCCTACACGAGCAGTACTTC.

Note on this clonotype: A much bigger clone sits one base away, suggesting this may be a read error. CDR3 residues: CASSVGDRGFGTEALF. The DNA of the CDR3 is TGTGCCAGCAGCGTAGGGGACAGGGGGTTCGGCACTGAAGCTCTCTTT. The genes are TRBV9 and TRBJ1-1; 11 bases are shared with TRBD1. This CDR3 comprises 16 residues. The germline CDR1 and CDR2 sequences are SGDLS and YYNGEE.

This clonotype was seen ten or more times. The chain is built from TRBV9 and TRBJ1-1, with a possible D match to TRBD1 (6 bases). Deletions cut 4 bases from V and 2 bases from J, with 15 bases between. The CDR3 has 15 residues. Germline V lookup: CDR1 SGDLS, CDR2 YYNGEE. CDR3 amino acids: CASSPTGTPNTEAFF. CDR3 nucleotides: TGTGCCAGCAGCCCCACCGGGACACCAAACACTGAAGCTTTCTTT.

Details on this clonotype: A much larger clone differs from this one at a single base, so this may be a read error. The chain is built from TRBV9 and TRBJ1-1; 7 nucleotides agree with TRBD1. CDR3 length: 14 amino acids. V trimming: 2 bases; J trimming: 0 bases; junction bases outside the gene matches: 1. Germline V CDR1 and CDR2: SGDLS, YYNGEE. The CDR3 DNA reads TGTGCCAGCAGCGTGGGACAGCTGAACACTGAAGCTTTCTTT. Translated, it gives CASSVGQLNTEAFF.

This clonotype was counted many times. CDR3 sequence: CASSLTENYGYTF. Written as DNA, the CDR3 is TGTGCCAGCAGTTTAACGGAAAACTATGGCTACACCTTC. The gene calls are TRBV27 and TRBJ1-2; D gene ambiguous. Per germline, CDR1 MNHEY and CDR2 SMNVEV (reference sequence). V was clipped by 2 bases and J by 2 bases, with 6 bases between them. This CDR3 contains 13 residues.

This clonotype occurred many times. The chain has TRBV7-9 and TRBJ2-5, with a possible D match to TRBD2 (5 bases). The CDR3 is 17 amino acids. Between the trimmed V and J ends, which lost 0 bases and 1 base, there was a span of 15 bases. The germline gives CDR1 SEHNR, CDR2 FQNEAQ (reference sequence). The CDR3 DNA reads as TGTGCCAGCAGCTTAGCGATCCCCGCGGGTTTCCAAGAGACCCAGTACTTC. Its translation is CASSLAIPAGFQETQYF.

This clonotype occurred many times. CDR3 region: CASSLVRGAAYSTDTQYF. The CDR3 DNA sequence: TGTGCCAGCAGCTTAGTGAGGGGGGCGGCCTACAGCACAGATACGCAGTATTTT. V usage is TRBV7-2 and J usage is TRBJ2-3; D may correspond to TRBD1 or TRBD2 (6 bases each). CDR3 size: 18 residues. In germline, CDR1 is SGHTA, CDR2 FQGNSA. Trimming removed 1 base from V and 0 bases from J, with 17 bases in between.

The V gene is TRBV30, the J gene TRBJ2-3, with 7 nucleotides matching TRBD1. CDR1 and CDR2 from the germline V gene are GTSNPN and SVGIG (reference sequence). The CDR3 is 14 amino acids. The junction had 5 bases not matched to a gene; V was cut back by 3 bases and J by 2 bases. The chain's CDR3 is CAWSATGNTDTQYF. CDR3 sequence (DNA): TGTGCCTGGAGCGCGACAGGGAACACAGATACGCAGTATTTT. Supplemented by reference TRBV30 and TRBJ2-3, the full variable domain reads SQTIHQWPATLVQPVGSPLSLECTVEGTSNPNLYWYRQAAGRGLQLLFYSVGIGQISSEVPQNLSASRPQDRQFILSSKKLLLSDSGFYLCAWSATGNTDTQYFGPGTRLTVL.

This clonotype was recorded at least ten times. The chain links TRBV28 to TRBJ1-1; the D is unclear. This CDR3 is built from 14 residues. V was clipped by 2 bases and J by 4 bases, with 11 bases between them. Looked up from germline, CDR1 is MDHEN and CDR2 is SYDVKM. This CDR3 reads CASSLVKGGTEAFF. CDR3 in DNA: TGTGCCAGCAGTTTAGTAAAGGGAGGCACTGAAGCTTTCTTT.

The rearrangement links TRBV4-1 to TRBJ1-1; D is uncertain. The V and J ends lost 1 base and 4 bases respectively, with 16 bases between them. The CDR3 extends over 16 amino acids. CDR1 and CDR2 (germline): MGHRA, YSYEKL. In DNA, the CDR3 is TGCGCCAGCAGCCAAGTTTCTCCAGGTTGGGGCACTGAAGCTTTCTTT. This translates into CASSQVSPGWGTEAFF.

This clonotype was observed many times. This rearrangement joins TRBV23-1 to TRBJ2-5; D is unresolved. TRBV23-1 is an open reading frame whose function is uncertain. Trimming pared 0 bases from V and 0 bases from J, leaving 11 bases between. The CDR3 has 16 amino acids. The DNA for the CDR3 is TGCGCCAGCAGTCAATCCAGGACGGAGTACCAAGAGACCCAGTACTTC. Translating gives CASSQSRTEYQETQYF.

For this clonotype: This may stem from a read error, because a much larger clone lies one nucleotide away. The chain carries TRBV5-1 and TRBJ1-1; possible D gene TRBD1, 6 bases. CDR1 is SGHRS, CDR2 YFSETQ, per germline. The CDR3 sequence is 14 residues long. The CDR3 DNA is TGCGCCAGCAGCTTGGTTCGGGGGCACACTGAAGTTTTCTTT. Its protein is CASSLVRGHTEVFF.

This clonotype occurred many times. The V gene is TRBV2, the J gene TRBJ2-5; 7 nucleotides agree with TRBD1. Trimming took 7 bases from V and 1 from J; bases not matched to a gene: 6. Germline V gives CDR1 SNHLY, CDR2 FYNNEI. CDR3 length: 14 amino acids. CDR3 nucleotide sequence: TGTGCCAGCATGGATAGACAGGGCCAAGAGACCCAGTACTTC. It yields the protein CASMDRQGQETQYF.

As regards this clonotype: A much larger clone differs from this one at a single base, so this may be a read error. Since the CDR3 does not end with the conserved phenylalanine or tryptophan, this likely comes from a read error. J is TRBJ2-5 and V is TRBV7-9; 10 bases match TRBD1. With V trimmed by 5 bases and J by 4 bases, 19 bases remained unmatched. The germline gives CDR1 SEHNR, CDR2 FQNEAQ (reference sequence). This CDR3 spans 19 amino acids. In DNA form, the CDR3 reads TGTGCCAGCAGCCGTCCCGGGACAGGGGACGGCCGGATGTTAGAGACCCAGTACTCC. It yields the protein CASSRPGTGDGRMLETQYS.

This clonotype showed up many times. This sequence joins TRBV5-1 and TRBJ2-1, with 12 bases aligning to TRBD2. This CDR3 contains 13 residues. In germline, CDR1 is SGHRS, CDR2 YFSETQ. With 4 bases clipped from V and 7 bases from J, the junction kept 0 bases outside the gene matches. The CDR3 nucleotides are TGCGCCAGCAGCGGGACTAGCGGGAATGAGCAGTTCTTC. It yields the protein CASSGTSGNEQFF.

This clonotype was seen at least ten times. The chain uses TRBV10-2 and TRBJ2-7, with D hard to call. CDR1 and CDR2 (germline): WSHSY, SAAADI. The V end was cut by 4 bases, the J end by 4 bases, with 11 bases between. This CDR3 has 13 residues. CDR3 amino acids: CASSVGSQYEQYF. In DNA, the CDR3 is TGCGCCAGCAGTGTTGGCAGCCAGTACGAGCAGTACTTC.

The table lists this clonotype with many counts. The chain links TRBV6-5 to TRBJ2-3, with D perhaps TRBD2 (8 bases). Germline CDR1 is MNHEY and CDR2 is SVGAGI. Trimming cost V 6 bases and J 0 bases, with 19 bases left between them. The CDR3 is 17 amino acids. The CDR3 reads CASSVGTAGASTDTQYF. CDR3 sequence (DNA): TGTGCCAGCAGCGTAGGGACAGCGGGGGCCAGCACAGATACGCAGTATTTT.

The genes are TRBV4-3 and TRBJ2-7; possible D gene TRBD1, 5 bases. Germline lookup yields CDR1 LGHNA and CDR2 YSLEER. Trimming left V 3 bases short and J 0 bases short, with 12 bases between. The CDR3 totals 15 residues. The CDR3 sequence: CASSHETAPSYEQYF. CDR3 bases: TGCGCCAGCAGCCACGAGACAGCTCCCTCCTACGAGCAGTACTTC.